The 22 T cell receptor beta chains in this list originate from one sample, sequenced in a study of blood T cell repertoires in COVID-19. The data were produced by immunoSEQ multiplex PCR, yet TCRdb's version contains in-frame clones alone and is incomplete. The data hold roughly 120,000 clones, with around four fifths observed a single time. Sequences were obtained from peripheral blood. Receptor source: a man aged 25-45 years with acute or convalescent COVID-19.

This clone was detected only a few times. This chain connects TRBV7-9 to TRBJ2-6; 9 nucleotides match TRBD2. V gave up 5 bases and J gave up 0 bases; unmatched junction bases: 5. Per the germline V gene, CDR1 is SEHNR and CDR2 is FQNEAQ (reference sequence). CDR3 size: 17 residues. Here the CDR3 DNA reads TGTGCCAGCAGCCTTAGCGGGAGTTTCTCTGGGGCCAACGTCCTGACTTTC. This sequence encodes CASSLSGSFSGANVLTF.

V is TRBV29-1 and J is TRBJ2-3, with 8 nucleotides matching TRBD1. The V segment lost 5 bases and the J segment 0 bases; nucleotides outside the gene matches: 4. The length of the CDR3 is 14 residues. Looked up from germline, CDR1 is SQVTM and CDR2 is ANQGSEA. CDR3 region: CSVRQGASTDTQYF. CDR3 sequence (DNA): TGCAGCGTTAGGCAGGGGGCTAGCACAGATACGCAGTATTTT.

This chain uses TRBV5-1 with TRBJ1-4, with D perhaps matching TRBD1 (5 bases). The CDR3 is made up of 15 amino acids. Trimming left V 0 bases short and J 4 bases short, with 10 bases between. From germline, CDR1 is SGHRS and CDR2 YFSETQ. CDR3 amino acids: CASSLGQRSNEKLFF. The CDR3 DNA reads TGCGCCAGCAGCTTGGGACAGAGAAGTAATGAAAAACTGTTTTTT. The full variable domain, in which reference TRBV5-1 and TRBJ1-4 provide the parts outside the CDR3, is KAGVTQTPRYLIKTRGQQVTLSCSPISGHRSVSWYQQTPGQGLQFLFEYFSETQRNKGNFPGRFSGRQFSNSRSEMNVSTLELGDSALYLCASSLGQRSNEKLFFGSGTQLSVL.

The J gene is TRBJ2-2, the V gene TRBV12-3 or TRBV12-4; D gene uncertain. This CDR3 is 13 amino acids long. V lost 2 bases, J lost 2 bases, and 3 bases lay in between. This CDR3 reads CASSLTNTGELFF. CDR3 bases: TGTGCCAGCAGTTTAACTAACACCGGGGAGCTGTTTTTT.

The gene calls are TRBV10-3 and TRBJ2-7, with 10 positions matching TRBD2. Losses at the gene ends were 10 bases for V and 7 bases for J; bases not matched to a gene: 13. Germline V gene lookup returns CDR1 ENHRY and CDR2 SYGVKD. The CDR3 spans 14 residues. CDR3 DNA sequence: TGTGCCAGCAAGCGGGAGGGCCCCCAGAGTGAGCAGTACGTC. Amino acid sequence: CASKREGPQSEQYV.

With regard to this clone: One junction end disagrees with the germline gene, perhaps due to a read error. The chain combines TRBV7-7 with TRBJ1-4; 9 nucleotides agree with TRBD1. The CDR3 extends over 16 amino acids. Germline V gene sequence: CDR1 SSHAT, CDR2 FNYEAQ (reference sequence). In DNA, the CDR3 is TGTGCTAGCAGCCCGCCACCGGGACAGGGTGAGGAAAAACTGTTTTTT. Amino acid sequence: CASSPPPGQGEEKLFF.

This clone appeared once. In nucleotides, the CDR3 is TGTGCCAGCAGTTTAACGGCTAGCGGGGGCTACGAGCAGTACTTC. Translation: CASSLTASGGYEQYF. The chain employs TRBV27 and TRBJ2-7; 10 bases fit TRBD2. V trimming: 2 bases; J trimming: 3 bases; junction bases outside the gene matches: 4. Germline V gene sequence: CDR1 MNHEY, CDR2 SMNVEV (reference sequence). This CDR3 spans 15 amino acids.

V usage is TRBV5-1 and J usage is TRBJ2-1, with 11 bases aligning to TRBD1. Per the germline V gene, CDR1 is SGHRS and CDR2 is YFSETQ. V lost 0 bases, J lost 8 bases, and 7 bases stayed unmatched. This CDR3 spans 16 amino acids. Written as DNA, the CDR3 is TGCGCCAGCAGCTTGGGGACAGGGGGCAGCGGGGATGAGCAGTTCTTC. Translating gives CASSLGTGGSGDEQFF. Looking up the rest from reference TRBV5-1 and TRBJ2-1 gives the full variable domain: KAGVTQTPRYLIKTRGQQVTLSCSPISGHRSVSWYQQTPGQGLQFLFEYFSETQRNKGNFPGRFSGRQFSNSRSEMNVSTLELGDSALYLCASSLGTGGSGDEQFFGPGTRLTVL.

V gene TRBV9 combines with J gene TRBJ1-3, with D perhaps TRBD1 (6 bases). V was trimmed by 1 base and J by 0 bases, leaving 11 bases between them. Looked up from germline, CDR1 is SGDLS and CDR2 is YYNGEE. The CDR3 runs to 16 residues. DNA of the CDR3: TGTGCCAGCAGCGTATCCAGGACAGCCTCTGGAAACACCATATATTTT. Encoded protein: CASSVSRTASGNTIYF.

This sequence joins TRBV6-1 and TRBJ1-3; 8 positions agree with TRBD1. Trimming at V came to 2 bases and at J to 6 bases, leaving 6 bases not matched to a gene. Germline V gene lookup returns CDR1 MNHNS and CDR2 SASEGT. The CDR3 extends over 15 amino acids. For the CDR3, the DNA is TGTGCCAGCAGTGAATGGGACAGGAGCGAAAACACCATATATTTT. It specifies CASSEWDRSENTIYF.

The CDR3 here is CASSQEVHPVTSGGIRETQYF. In DNA form, the CDR3 reads TGCGCCAGCAGCCAAGAAGTGCACCCGGTAACTAGCGGGGGCATCAGAGAGACCCAGTACTTC. V and J are TRBV4-1 and TRBJ2-5, with TRBD2 matching over 11 bases. CDR1 is MGHRA, CDR2 YSYEKL, per germline. The trim removed 0 bases at V and 4 bases at J, leaving 19 bases unmatched. This CDR3 has 21 residues.

The genes are TRBV7-9 and TRBJ1-4; D is unresolved. This CDR3 is built from 15 residues. Germline V gives CDR1 SEHNR, CDR2 FQNEAQ (reference sequence). V was trimmed by 1 base and J by 7 bases, leaving 13 bases between them. The CDR3 bases are TGTGCCAGCAGCTTAGGAGGAAGAGGGTTTGAAAAACTGTTTTTT. As protein: CASSLGGRGFEKLFF.

The J gene is TRBJ2-1, the V gene TRBV29-1; 8 bases fit TRBD2. CDR3 length: 14 amino acids. Per the germline V gene, CDR1 is SQVTM and CDR2 is ANQGSEA. The V segment lost 4 bases and the J segment 8 bases; nucleotides outside the gene matches: 10. In DNA form, the CDR3 reads TGCAGCGTTGGACACGGGAGGGCCGTAGATGAGCAGTTCTTC. This codes for CSVGHGRAVDEQFF.

The chain combines TRBV7-9 with TRBJ2-5, with unresolved D. Germline V gives CDR1 SEHNR, CDR2 FQNEAQ (reference sequence). V was shortened by 6 bases and J by 2 bases, with 19 bases between the two germline ends. CDR3 length: 16 residues. Here the CDR3 reads CASSPLVGSTQETQYF. CDR3 nucleotides: TGTGCCAGCAGTCCTCTTGTTGGTAGCACGCAAGAGACCCAGTACTTC.

The V and J genes are TRBV11-2 and TRBJ2-1; D is unresolved. This CDR3 has 15 amino acids. Germline-derived CDR1 and CDR2 are SGHAT and FQNNGV. V lost 1 base to trimming and J lost 0 bases, with 7 bases between them. The CDR3 loop reads CASSLGLSSYNEQFF. CDR3 nucleotide sequence: TGTGCCAGCAGCTTAGGTCTAAGCTCCTACAATGAGCAGTTCTTC.

The rearrangement links TRBV9 to TRBJ2-5, with D possibly TRBD2 on 6 matching bases. Trimming took off 0 bases at V and 5 bases at J, with 14 bases between the two ends. This CDR3 spans 15 amino acids. Germline V gives CDR1 SGDLS, CDR2 YYNGEE. CDR3 residues: CASSVDGSPYETQYF. CDR3 sequence (DNA): TGTGCCAGCAGCGTAGACGGGAGCCCTTACGAGACCCAGTACTTC.

The chain joins TRBV2 to TRBJ1-6, with 7 bases fitting TRBD1. Per germline, CDR1 SNHLY and CDR2 FYNNEI. The J segment lost 6 bases and the V segment lost 2 bases, leaving 7 bases of the junction unmatched. The CDR3 has 16 residues. The CDR3 DNA is TGTGCCAGCAGTGAACCCGGACAGGATTTTAATTCACCCCTCCACTTT. This encodes CASSEPGQDFNSPLHF.

The V and J genes are TRBV29-1 and TRBJ2-5; 9 nucleotides match TRBD2. Germline CDR1 and CDR2: SQVTM and ANQGSEA. The CDR3 is made up of 16 amino acids. After removal of 4 bases from V and 0 bases from J, the junction contained 9 bases not matched to a gene. For the CDR3, the DNA is TGCAGCGTTGCCCTTAGTAGCGGGGGCTACCAAGAGACCCAGTACTTC. Translated, it gives CSVALSSGGYQETQYF. The full variable domain, in which reference TRBV29-1 and TRBJ2-5 provide the parts outside the CDR3, is SAVISQKPSRDICQRGTSLTIQCQVDSQVTMMFWYRQQPGQSLTLIATANQGSEATYESGFVIDKFPISRPNLTFSTLTVSNMSPEDSSIYLCSVALSSGGYQETQYFGPGTRLLVL.

The V and J genes are TRBV5-5 and TRBJ1-1, with a possible D match to TRBD1 (6 bases). This CDR3 has 15 amino acids. V gave up 1 base and J gave up 0 bases, with 10 bases separating them. Germline CDR1 SGHKS, CDR2 YYEKEE (reference sequence). The CDR3 protein is CASSLLTGMNTEAFF. The CDR3 nucleotides read TGTGCCAGCAGCTTGCTTACAGGGATGAACACTGAAGCTTTCTTT.

This clone was seen a single time. The chain joins TRBV5-4 to TRBJ2-7; possible D gene TRBD1, 6 bases. The germline CDR1 and CDR2 sequences are SGHNT and YYREEE (reference sequence). This CDR3 has 13 amino acids. The V gene lost 7 bases and the J gene lost 0 bases, with 11 bases spanning the gap. CDR3 sequence: CASSRQDSYEQYF. In DNA, the CDR3 is TGTGCCAGCTCGCGACAGGACTCCTACGAGCAGTACTTC.

This clone was recorded a few times. The rearrangement links TRBV6-5 to TRBJ2-7; D remains ambiguous. In germline, CDR1 is MNHEY, CDR2 SVGAGI. CDR3 length equals 12 residues. Trimming removed 7 bases at V and 1 base at J, with 8 bases between. Here the CDR3 DNA reads TGTGCCAGCATCGGTGAGTCCTACGAGCAGTACGTC. This codes for CASIGESYEQYV.

The chain carries TRBV19 and TRBJ1-3; 8 bases are shared with TRBD1. The ends lost 5 bases at V and 2 bases at J; junction bases unmatched: 5. The germline CDR1 and CDR2 sequences are LNHDA and SQIVND (reference sequence). The CDR3 length is 15 residues. CDR3 amino acids: CASSRTQGAGNTIYF. In nucleotides, the CDR3 is TGTGCCAGTAGTCGAACACAGGGGGCTGGAAACACCATATATTTT.